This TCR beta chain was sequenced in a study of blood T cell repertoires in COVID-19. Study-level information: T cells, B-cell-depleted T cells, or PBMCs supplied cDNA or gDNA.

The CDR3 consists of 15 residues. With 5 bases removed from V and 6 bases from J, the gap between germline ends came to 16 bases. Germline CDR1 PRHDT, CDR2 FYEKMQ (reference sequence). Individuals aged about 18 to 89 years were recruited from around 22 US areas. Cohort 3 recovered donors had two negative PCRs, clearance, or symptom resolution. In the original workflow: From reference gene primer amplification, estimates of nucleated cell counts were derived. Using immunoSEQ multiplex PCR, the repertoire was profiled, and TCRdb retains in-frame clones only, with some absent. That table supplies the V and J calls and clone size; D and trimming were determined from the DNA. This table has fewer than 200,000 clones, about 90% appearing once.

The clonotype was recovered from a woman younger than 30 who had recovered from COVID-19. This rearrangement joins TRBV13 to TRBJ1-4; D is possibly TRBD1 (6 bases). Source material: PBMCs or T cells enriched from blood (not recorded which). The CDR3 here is CASSHRVRGDEKLFF. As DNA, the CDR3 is TGTGCCAGCAGCCACAGGGTGAGAGGTGATGAAAAACTGTTTTTT.